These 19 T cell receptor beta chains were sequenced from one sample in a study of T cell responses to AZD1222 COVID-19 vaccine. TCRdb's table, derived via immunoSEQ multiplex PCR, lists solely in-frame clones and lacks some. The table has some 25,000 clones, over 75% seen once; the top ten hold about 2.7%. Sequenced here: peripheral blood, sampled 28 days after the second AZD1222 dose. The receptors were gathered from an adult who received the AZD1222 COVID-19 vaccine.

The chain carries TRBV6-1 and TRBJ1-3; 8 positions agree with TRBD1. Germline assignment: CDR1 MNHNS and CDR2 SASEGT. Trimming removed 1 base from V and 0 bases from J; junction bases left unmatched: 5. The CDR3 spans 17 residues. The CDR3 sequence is CASSEVGQASSGNTIYF. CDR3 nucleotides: TGTGCCAGCAGTGAAGTGGGACAGGCGTCCTCTGGAAACACCATATATTTT.

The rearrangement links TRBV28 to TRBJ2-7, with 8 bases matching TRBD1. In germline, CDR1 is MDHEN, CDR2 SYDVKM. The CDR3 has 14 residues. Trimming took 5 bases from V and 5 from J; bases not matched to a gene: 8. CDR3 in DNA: TGTGCCAGCAGTCAAACCCAGGGGGCTCACGAGCAGTACTTC. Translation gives CASSQTQGAHEQYF.

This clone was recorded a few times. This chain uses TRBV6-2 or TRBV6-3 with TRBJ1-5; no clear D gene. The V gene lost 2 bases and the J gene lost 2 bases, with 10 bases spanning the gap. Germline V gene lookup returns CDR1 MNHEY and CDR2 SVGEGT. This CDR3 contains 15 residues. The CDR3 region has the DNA TGTGCCAGCAGTTACCTCTCACGGGGCAATCAGCCCCAGCATTTT. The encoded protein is CASSYLSRGNQPQHF.

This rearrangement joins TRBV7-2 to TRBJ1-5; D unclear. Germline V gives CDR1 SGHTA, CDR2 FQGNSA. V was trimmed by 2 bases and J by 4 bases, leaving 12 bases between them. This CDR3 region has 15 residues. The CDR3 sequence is CASSLSVGRNQPQHF. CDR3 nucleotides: TGTGCCAGCAGCTTATCTGTTGGCCGGAATCAGCCCCAGCATTTT. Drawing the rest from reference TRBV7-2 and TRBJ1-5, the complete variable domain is GAGVSQSPSNKVTEKGKDVELRCDPISGHTALYWYRQSLGQGLEFLIYFQGNSAPDKSGLPSDRFSAERTGGSVSTLTIQRTQQEDSAVYLCASSLSVGRNQPQHFGDGTRLSIL.

The CDR3: CASSPRGETKGYTF. CDR3 nucleotide sequence: TGTGCCAGCAGCCCCCGGGGAGAAACTAAGGGCTACACCTTC. The chain links TRBV3-1 (or the pseudogene TRBV3-2) to TRBJ1-2; no clear D. V was clipped by 4 bases and J by 8 bases, with 17 bases between them. This CDR3 contains 14 residues. Germline CDR1 reads LGHDT; CDR2 reads YNNKEL (reference sequence).

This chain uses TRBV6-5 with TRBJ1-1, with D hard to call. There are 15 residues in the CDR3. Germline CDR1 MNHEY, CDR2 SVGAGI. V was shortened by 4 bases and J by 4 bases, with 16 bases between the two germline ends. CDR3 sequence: CASSFWVDSGTEAFF. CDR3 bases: TGTGCCAGCAGTTTCTGGGTAGATTCGGGCACTGAAGCTTTCTTT.

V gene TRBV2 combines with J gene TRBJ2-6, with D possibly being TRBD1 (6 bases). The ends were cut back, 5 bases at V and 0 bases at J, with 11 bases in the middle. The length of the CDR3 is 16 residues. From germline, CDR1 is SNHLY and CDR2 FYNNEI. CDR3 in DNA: TGTGCCAGCAGTTCTCAGGGACACTCTGGGGCCAACGTCCTGACTTTC. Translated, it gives CASSSQGHSGANVLTF.

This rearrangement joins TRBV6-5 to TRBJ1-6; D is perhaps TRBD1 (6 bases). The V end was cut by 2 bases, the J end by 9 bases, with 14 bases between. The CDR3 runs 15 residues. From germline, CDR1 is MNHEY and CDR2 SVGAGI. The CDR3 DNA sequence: TGTGCCAGCAGTTACGATTCAGGGGAGGGTTCACCCCTCCACTTT. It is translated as CASSYDSGEGSPLHF.

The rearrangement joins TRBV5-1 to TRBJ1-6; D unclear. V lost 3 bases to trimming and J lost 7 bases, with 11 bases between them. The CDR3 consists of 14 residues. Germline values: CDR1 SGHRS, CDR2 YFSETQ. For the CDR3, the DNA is TGCGCCAGCAGCTCGTCCGGCGGGAATTCACCCCTCCACTTT. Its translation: CASSSSGGNSPLHF.

The CDR3 loop reads CASRGQGTGELFF. CDR3 DNA: TGTGCCAGCAGAGGACAGGGCACCGGGGAGCTGTTTTTT. This sequence joins TRBV14 and TRBJ2-2; 8 nucleotides align to TRBD1. J gave up 4 bases and V 6 bases, and 1 base lay outside the gene matches. Germline V gives CDR1 SGHDN, CDR2 FVKESK. The CDR3 length is 13 residues.

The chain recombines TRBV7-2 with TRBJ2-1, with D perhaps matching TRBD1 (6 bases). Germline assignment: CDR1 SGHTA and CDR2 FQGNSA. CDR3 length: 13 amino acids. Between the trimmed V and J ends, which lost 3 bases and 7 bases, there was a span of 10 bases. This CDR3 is CASSFLGANEQFF. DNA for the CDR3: TGTGCCAGCAGCTTTTTGGGGGCGAATGAGCAGTTCTTC.

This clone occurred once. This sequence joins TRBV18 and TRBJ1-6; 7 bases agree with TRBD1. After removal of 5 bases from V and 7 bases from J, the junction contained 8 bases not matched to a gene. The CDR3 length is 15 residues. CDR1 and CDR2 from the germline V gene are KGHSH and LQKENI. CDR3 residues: CASSATGKGNSPLHF. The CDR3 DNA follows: TGTGCCAGCTCAGCGACAGGGAAAGGGAATTCACCCCTCCACTTT. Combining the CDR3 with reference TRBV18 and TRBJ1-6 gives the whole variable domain NAGVMQNPRHLVRRRGQEARLRCSPMKGHSHVYWYRQLPEEGLKFMVYLQKENIIDESGMPKERFSAEFPKEGPSILRIQQVVRGDSAAYFCASSATGKGNSPLHFGNGTRLTVT.

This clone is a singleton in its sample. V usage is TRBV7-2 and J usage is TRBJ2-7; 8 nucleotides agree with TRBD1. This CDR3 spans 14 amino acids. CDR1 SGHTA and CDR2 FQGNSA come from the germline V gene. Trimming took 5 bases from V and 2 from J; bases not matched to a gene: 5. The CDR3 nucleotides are TGTGCCAGCAGCCCCGCGGACAGGGCCTACGAGCAGTACTTC. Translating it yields CASSPADRAYEQYF.

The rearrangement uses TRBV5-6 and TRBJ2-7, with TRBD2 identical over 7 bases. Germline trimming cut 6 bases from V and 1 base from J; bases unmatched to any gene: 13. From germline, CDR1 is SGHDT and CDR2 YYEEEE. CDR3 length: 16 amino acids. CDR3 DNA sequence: TGTGCCAGCATTTCCCGGGCGGGGACTAAATCCTACGAGCAGTACTTC. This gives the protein CASISRAGTKSYEQYF.

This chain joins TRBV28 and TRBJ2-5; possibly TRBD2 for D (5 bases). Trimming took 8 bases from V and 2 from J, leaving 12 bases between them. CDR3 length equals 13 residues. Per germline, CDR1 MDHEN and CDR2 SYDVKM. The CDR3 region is CASCTGMQETQYF. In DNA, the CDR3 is TGTGCCAGCTGTACGGGGATGCAAGAGACCCAGTACTTC. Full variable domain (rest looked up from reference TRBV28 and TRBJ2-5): DVKVTQSSRYLVKRTGEKVFLECVQDMDHENMFWYRQDPGLGLRLIYFSYDVKMKEKGDIPEGYSVSREKKERFSLILESASTNQTSMYLCASCTGMQETQYFGPGTRLLVL.

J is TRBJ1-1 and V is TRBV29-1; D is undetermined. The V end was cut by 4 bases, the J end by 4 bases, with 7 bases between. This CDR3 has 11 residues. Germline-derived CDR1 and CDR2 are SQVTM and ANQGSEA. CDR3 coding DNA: TGCAGCGTTGCATACGGCACTGAAGCTTTCTTT. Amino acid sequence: CSVAYGTEAFF.

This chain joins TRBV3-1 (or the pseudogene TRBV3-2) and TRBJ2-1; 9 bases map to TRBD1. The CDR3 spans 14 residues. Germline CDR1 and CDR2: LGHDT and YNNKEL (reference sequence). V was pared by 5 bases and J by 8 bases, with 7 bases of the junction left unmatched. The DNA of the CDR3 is TGTGCCAGCAGCGCTGGGACAGGGAATGATGAGCAGTTCTTC. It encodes CASSAGTGNDEQFF.

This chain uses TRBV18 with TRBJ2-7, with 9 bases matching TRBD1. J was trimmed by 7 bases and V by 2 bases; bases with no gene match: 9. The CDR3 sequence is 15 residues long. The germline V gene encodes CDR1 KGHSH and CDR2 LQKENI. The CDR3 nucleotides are TGTGCCAGCTCACCATCCGGGACAGGGACATTAGAGCAGTACTTC. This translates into CASSPSGTGTLEQYF. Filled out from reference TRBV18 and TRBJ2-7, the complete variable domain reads NAGVMQNPRHLVRRRGQEARLRCSPMKGHSHVYWYRQLPEEGLKFMVYLQKENIIDESGMPKERFSAEFPKEGPSILRIQQVVRGDSAAYFCASSPSGTGTLEQYFGPGTRLTVT.

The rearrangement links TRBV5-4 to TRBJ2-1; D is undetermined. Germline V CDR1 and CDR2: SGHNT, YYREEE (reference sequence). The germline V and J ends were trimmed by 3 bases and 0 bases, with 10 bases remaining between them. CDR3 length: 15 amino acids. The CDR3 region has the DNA TGTGCCAGCAGCTCCGACTCCAGCTCCTACAATGAGCAGTTCTTC. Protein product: CASSSDSSSYNEQFF.